This T cell receptor beta chain comes out of a study of STAT5B mutations in CD4+ large granular lymphocyte leukemia. Whole-study findings and limits: CD4-sorted patient repertoires seemed more clonal than healthy CD4+ repertoires. Roughly 27% of private leukemic clonotypes occurred rarely in other patients' non-leukemic repertoires.

Per germline, CDR1 SGHNT and CDR2 YYREEE (reference sequence). The CDR3 runs 13 residues. V gave up 4 bases and J gave up 6 bases, with 14 bases separating them. With respect to this clone: The antigen remains unidentified.

Sequenced by immunoSEQ multiplex PCR; TCRdb stores in-frame clones only, minus some. This sample has approximately 31,000 clones, with 65% to 75% found just once. The chain employs TRBV5-4 and TRBJ2-7; maybe TRBD2 (5 bases). Specimen: CD4+ T cells from blood buffy coats. This sequence originates from a human donor in good health. The CDR3 loop is CASSLVRDGEQYF. The CDR3 DNA follows: TGTGCCAGCAGCCTCGTGAGGGATGGCGAGCAGTACTTC.